The 9 T cell receptor beta chains below all came from one sample that was sequenced in a study of glioma-infiltrating T cells. The iRepertoire nested amplicon-rescue multiplex PCR amplified TCR alpha and beta CDR3s from RNA. TCRdb processed the multiplex PCR reads anew with MiXCR; each CDR3 protein has one entry. This table has under 200,000 distinct CDR3 sequences, over 40% appearing once. Sequencing was performed on glioma tissue, nonneoplastic brain tissue, or PBMCs (not recorded which). These receptors all come from a human donor with low-grade glioma or glioblastoma, undergoing nonglioma brain surgery, or in good health (not recorded which).

As concerns this clonotype: Being one base from a much bigger clone, this may be a read error. The J gene is TRBJ1-2, the V gene TRBV28, with D uncertain. Germline CDR1 MDHEN, CDR2 SYDVKM. This CDR3 has 13 amino acids. As DNA, the CDR3 is TGTGCCAGCAGTTTCCCACAACTGGATGGCTACAGCTTC. It specifies CASSFPQLDGYSF.

V gene TRBV28 combines with J gene TRBJ2-1; the match to TRBD1 covers 10 bases. V lost 6 bases, J lost 7 bases, and 12 bases stayed unmatched. Germline CDR1 is MDHEN and CDR2 is SYDVKM. The CDR3 extends over 16 amino acids. The DNA of the CDR3 is TGTGCCAGCAGCCCAGCCCGGACAGGGGGTGGAAATGAGCAGTTCTTC. Protein product: CASSPARTGGGNEQFF. Based on the CDR3 plus reference TRBV28 and TRBJ2-1, the full variable domain is DVKVTQSSRYLVKRTGEKVFLECVQDMDHENMFWYRQDPGLGLRLIYFSYDVKMKEKGDIPEGYSVSREKKERFSLILESASTNQTSMYLCASSPARTGGGNEQFFGPGTRLTVL.

This clonotype has a handful of counts. The chain employs TRBV19 and TRBJ1-1, with TRBD1 identical over 7 bases. This CDR3 contains 17 residues. CDR1 LNHDA and CDR2 SQIVND come from the germline V gene (reference sequence). V trimming: 0 bases; J trimming: 1 base; junction bases outside the gene matches: 8. The CDR3 reads CASSIDRETGPNTEAFF. DNA for the CDR3: TGTGCCAGTAGTATAGATCGCGAGACAGGGCCGAACACTGAAGCTTTCTTT.

This clonotype has ten or more counts. The chain joins TRBV20-1 to TRBJ2-1; either TRBD1 or TRBD2 may supply D (6 bases each). Germline CDR1 reads DFQATT; CDR2 reads SNEGSKA (reference sequence). V dropped 3 bases and J dropped 12 bases, with 21 bases sitting between them. This CDR3 is built from 14 residues. CDR3 region: CSASDERLKGGQFF. CDR3 bases: TGCAGTGCTAGCGATGAGCGGCTAAAGGGGGGGCAGTTCTTC.

This chain links TRBV2 with TRBJ2-7, with 7 positions matching TRBD2. Unmatched junction bases numbered 6, after V lost 6 bases and J lost 7 bases. CDR1 and CDR2 from the germline V gene are SNHLY and FYNNEI. The CDR3 has 12 amino acids. The CDR3 nucleotides read TGTGCCAGCAGCAGCGGGGTCTCAGAGCAGTACTTC. Translating it yields CASSSGVSEQYF.

A few counts support this clonotype. The chain recombines TRBV19 with TRBJ2-1; 7 nucleotides agree with TRBD1. This CDR3 region has 18 residues. V trimming: 2 bases; J trimming: 0 bases; junction bases outside the gene matches: 10. CDR1 and CDR2 from the germline V gene are LNHDA and SQIVND (reference sequence). The CDR3 sequence: CASSIILTGLSSYNEQFF. CDR3 coding DNA: TGTGCCAGTAGTATAATTTTGACAGGGCTAAGCTCCTACAATGAGCAGTTCTTC.

Of note for this clonotype: Possible read error: a much larger clone is one base away. The CDR3 nucleotides are TGCAGTGCTAGCGGGAAAGAGACCAAGTACTTC. Its translation is CSASGKETKYF. The chain links TRBV20-1 to TRBJ2-1; a weak D match, TRBD2 (5 bases). CDR1 DFQATT and CDR2 SNEGSKA come from the germline V gene (reference sequence). The CDR3 runs to 11 residues.

In its sample, this clonotype was seen many times. The CDR3 loop reads CASSSPFEQYF. The DNA of the CDR3 is TGTGCCAGCAGTTCTCCTTTCGAGCAGTACTTC. This chain uses TRBV27 with TRBJ2-7; D not certain. The CDR3 is 11 residues long. Trimming took off 4 bases at V and 6 bases at J, with 7 bases between the two ends. Germline V gene data show CDR1 as MNHEY and CDR2 as SMNVEV (reference sequence).

In the case of this clonotype: A much larger clone is a single base away; this may be a read error. The V call is TRBV20-1, the J call TRBJ2-3, with TRBD2 matching 10 bases. V shed 1 base, J shed 6 bases, and the junction held 4 bases outside the gene matches. The CDR3 has 14 amino acids. Per the germline V gene, CDR1 is DFQATT and CDR2 is SNEGSKA (reference sequence). CDR3: CSARVSGREDTQYF. CDR3 in DNA: TGCAGTGCTAGAGTAAGCGGGAGGGAGGATACGCAGTATTTT.